The present T cell receptor (beta chain) was sequenced within a study of T cells in Graves' hyperthyroidism and ophthalmopathy. Germline loops: CDR1 SGHRS, CDR2 YFSETQ. Trimming removed 4 bases from V and 6 bases from J, with 16 bases in between. The CDR3 runs 14 residues. Regions amplified from RNA transcripts were the TCR beta CDR3 regions. The HTBI primer set served for first-round RT-PCR of the TCR CDR3. TCRdb redid the calling of the multiplex PCR reads with MiXCR, one entry per CDR3 protein. This table holds around 350,000 distinct CDR3 sequences, about 13% found once. This clonotype was counted many times. Subjects aged 18 to 65 presented with newly diagnosed hyperthyroidism of less than 2 months' duration.

The rearrangement joins TRBV5-1 to TRBJ1-2; no clear D. The sequence derives from a woman aged 18-29 years with Graves' hyperthyroidism. The source material was blood. The CDR3 reads CASSPGAVFDGYTF. As DNA, the CDR3 is TGCGCCAGCAGCCCGGGTGCGGTGTTCGATGGCTACACCTTC.